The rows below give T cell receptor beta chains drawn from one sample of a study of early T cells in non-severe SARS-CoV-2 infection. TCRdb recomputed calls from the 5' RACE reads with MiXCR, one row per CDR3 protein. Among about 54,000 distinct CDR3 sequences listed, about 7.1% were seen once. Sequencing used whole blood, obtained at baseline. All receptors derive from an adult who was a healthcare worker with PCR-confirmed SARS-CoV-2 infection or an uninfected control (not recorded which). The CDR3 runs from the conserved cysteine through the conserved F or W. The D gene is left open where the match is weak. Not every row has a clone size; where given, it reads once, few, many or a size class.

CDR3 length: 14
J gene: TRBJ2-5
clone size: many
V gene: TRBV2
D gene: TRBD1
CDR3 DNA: TGTGCCAGCAGTTCTTACAGGGGACAAGAGACCCAGTACTTC
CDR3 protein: CASSSYRGQETQYF

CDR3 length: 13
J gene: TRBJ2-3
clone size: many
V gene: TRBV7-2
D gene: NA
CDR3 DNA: TGTGCCAGCAGCTTAGGGGGAAGGGATACGCAGTATTTT
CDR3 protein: CASSLGGRDTQYF

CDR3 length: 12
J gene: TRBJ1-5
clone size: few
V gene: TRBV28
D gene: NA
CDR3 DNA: TGTGCCAGCAGTTTTATGGCTCAGCCCCAGCATTTT
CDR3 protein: CASSFMAQPQHF

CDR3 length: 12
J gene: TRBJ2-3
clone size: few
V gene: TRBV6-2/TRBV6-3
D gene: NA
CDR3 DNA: TGTGCCAGCAAGGGGGATACAGATACGCAGTATTTT
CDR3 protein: CASKGDTDTQYF

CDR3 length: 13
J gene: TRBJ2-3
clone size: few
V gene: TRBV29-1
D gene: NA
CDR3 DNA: TGCAGCGGGTTGGTGGGTGGCACAGATACGCAGTATTTT
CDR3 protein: CSGLVGGTDTQYF

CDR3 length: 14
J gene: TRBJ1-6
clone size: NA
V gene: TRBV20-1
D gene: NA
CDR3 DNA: TGCAGTGCTCAGTCCGGTACTGGAGGGTCACCCCTCCACTTT
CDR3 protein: CSAQSGTGGSPLHF

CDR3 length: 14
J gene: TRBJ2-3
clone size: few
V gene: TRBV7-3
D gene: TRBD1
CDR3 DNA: TGTGCCAGCAGCTTAAGACAGGGAAGGGGTACGCAGTATTTT
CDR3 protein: CASSLRQGRGTQYF

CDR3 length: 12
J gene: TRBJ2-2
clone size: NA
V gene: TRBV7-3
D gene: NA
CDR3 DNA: TGTGCCAGCAGCTCCCAGCCCGGGGAGCTGTTTTTT
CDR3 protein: CASSSQPGELFF

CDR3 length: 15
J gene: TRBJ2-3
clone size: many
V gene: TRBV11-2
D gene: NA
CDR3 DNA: TGTGCCAGCGGACTCAGGGTGGGGGATGGGGATACGCAGTATTTT
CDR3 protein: CASGLRVGDGDTQYF

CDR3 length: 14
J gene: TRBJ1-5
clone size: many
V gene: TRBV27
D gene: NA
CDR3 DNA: TGTGCCAGCAGCTTGGGAGGGAGCAATCAGCCCCAGCATTTT
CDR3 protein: CASSLGGSNQPQHF

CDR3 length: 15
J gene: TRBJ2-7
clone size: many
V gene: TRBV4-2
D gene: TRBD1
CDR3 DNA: TGTGCCAGCAGCCAAACTCCCGGGACAGCCTACGAGCAGTACTTC
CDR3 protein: CASSQTPGTAYEQYF

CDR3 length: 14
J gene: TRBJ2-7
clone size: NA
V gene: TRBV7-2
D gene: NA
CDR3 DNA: TGTGCCAGCAGCTTGAGGGATCGAGGGGCTGAGCAGTACTTC
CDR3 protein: CASSLRDRGAEQYF

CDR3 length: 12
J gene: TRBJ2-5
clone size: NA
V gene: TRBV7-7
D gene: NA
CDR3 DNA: TGTGCCAGCGGCGAGGGGAAAGAGACCCAGTACTTC
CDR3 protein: CASGEGKETQYF

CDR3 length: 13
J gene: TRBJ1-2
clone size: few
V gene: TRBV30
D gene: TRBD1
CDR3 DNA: TGTGCCTGGAGTGGACAGGGGGACTATGGCTACACCTTC
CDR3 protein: CAWSGQGDYGYTF

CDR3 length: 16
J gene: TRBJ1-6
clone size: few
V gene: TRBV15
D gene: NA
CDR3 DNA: TGTGCCACCAGCAGAGACAGGCCTGGGCTTGGTTCACCCCTCCACTTT
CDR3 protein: CATSRDRPGLGSPLHF

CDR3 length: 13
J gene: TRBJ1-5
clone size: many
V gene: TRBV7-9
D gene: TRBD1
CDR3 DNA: TGTGCCAGCAGCGGACAGGGGATCCAGCCCCAGCATTTT
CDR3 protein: CASSGQGIQPQHF

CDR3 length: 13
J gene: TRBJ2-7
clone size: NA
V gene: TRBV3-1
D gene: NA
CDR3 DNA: TGTGCCAGCAGCCAAGAAAATGCCTACGAGCAGTACTTC
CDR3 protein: CASSQENAYEQYF

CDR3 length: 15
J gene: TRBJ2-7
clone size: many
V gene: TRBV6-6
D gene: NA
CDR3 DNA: TGTGCCAGCAGCCCTGTGGCGGTGTCCTCCTACGAGCAGTACTTC
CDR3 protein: CASSPVAVSSYEQYF

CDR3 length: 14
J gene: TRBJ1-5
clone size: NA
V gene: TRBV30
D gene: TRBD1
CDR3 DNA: TGTGCCTGGAATCCTACAGGGGGCGGACAGCCCCAGCATTTT
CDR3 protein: CAWNPTGGGQPQHF

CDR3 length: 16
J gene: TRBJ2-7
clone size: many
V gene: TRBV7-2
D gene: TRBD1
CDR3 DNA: TGTGCCAGCAGCTTAGTACCGGGACAGGGAGGATACGAGCAGTACTTC
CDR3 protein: CASSLVPGQGGYEQYF

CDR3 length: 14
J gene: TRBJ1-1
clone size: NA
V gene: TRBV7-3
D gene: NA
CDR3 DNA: TGTGCCAGCAGTGGGGACGCAGGCTACACTGAAGCTTTCTTT
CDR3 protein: CASSGDAGYTEAFF

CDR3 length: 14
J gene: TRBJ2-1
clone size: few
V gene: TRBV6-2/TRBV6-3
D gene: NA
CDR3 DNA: TGTGCCAGCATCCCCAATGAGCGCAGTCATGAGCAGTTCTTC
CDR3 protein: CASIPNERSHEQFF

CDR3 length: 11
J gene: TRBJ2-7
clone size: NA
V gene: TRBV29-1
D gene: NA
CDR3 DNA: TGCAGCGCCCTATGGGCCGGCGAGCAGTACTTC
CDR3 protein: CSALWAGEQYF

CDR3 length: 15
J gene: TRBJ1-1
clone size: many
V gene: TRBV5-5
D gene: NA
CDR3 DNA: TGTGCCAGCAGCGGAGAACCCACAGGACACACTGAAGCTTTCTTT
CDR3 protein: CASSGEPTGHTEAFF

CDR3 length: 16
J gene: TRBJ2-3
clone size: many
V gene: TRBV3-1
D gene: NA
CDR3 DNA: TGTGCCAGCAGCCCTGACCTCTCAGGGGGCACAGATACGCAGTATTTT
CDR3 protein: CASSPDLSGGTDTQYF

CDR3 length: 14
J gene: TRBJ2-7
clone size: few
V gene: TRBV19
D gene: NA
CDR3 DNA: TGTGCCAGTAGTTCTTCGGGGTACTTCTACGAGCAGTACTTC
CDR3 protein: CASSSSGYFYEQYF

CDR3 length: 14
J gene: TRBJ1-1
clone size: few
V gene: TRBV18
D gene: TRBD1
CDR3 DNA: TGTGCCAGCTCCCAGGACAGGGGAGATACTGAAGCTTTCTTT
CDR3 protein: CASSQDRGDTEAFF

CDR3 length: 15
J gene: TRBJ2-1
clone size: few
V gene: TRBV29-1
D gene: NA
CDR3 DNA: TGCAGCGTTGAAGATCGGAGCTCTTCAATGGATGAGCAGTTCTTC
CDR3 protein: CSVEDRSSSMDEQFF

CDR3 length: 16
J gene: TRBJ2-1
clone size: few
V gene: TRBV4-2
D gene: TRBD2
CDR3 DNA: TGTGCCAGCAGTACCCCCCGGGCGGGGGGATCCATTGAGCAGTTCTTC
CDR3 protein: CASSTPRAGGSIEQFF

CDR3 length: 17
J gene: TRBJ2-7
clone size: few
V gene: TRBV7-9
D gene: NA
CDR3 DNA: TGTGCCAGCAGCTCTCCGCAGGGGGGTGGTGGCACCTACGAGCAGTACTTC
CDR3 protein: CASSSPQGGGGTYEQYF

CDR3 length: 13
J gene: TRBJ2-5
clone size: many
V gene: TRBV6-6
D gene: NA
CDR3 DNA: TGTGCCAGCAGTCCCCGGGCCGAGGAGACCCAGTACTTC
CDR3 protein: CASSPRAEETQYF

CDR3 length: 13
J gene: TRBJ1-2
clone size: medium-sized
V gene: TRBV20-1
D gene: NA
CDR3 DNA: TGCAGTGCTAGCCTGGCAGGGGCCTATGGCTACACCTTC
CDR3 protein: CSASLAGAYGYTF

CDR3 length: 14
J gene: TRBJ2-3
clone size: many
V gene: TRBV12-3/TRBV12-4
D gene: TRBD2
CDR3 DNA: TGTGCCAGCAGTTTGAGTTCGGGAGGAAGCACGCAGTATTTT
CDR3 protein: CASSLSSGGSTQYF

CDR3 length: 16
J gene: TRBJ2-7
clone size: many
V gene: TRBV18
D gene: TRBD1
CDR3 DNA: TGTGCCAGCTCACCACGGGCAGGGACAGCGTCCTACGAGCAGTACTTC
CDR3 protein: CASSPRAGTASYEQYF

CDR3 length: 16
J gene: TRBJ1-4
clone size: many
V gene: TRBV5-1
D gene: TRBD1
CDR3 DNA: TGCGCCAGCAGCGCGGGACAGTTAGCAACTAATGAAAAACTGTTTTTT
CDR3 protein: CASSAGQLATNEKLFF